This TCR beta chain was obtained from a study of blood T cell repertoires in COVID-19. Study-wide background: Italy, Spain and the United States were the sources of the convalescent and acute COVID-19 samples. PBMCs, B-cell-depleted T cells, or T cells were the source of the cDNA or gDNA that made up the material.

The length of the CDR3 is 15 residues. Germline V gene data show CDR1 as LNHDA and CDR2 as SQIVND (reference sequence). The V and J ends lost 3 bases and 3 bases respectively, with 12 bases between them. In the original analysis: Amplification from reference gene primers served as the basis for estimated nucleated cell counts. Here immunoSEQ multiplex PCR was the method, and the copy in TCRdb shows in-frame clones only, minus some. V and J calls and clone size come straight from that table; D and trimming were deduced from the DNA. The table lists fewer than 350,000 clones, around 86% of them singletons. This clone has only one observation.

The source of this sequence is a woman aged 25 to 45 who had recovered from COVID-19. The rearrangement uses TRBV19 and TRBJ1-5; D ambiguous. The sample taken for sequencing was peripheral blood. CDR3 loop: CASSIGQASNQPQHF. The CDR3 bases are TGTGCCAGTAGTATTGGGCAGGCCTCCAATCAGCCCCAGCATTTT. Based on the CDR3 plus reference TRBV19 and TRBJ1-5, the full variable domain is DGGITQSPKYLFRKEGQNVTLSCEQNLNHDAMYWYRQDPGQGLRLIYYSQIVNDFQKGDIAEGYSVSREKKESFPLTVTSAQKNPTAFYLCASSIGQASNQPQHFGDGTRLSIL.